This TCR beta chain was retrieved from a study of T and B cells in COVID-19 patients. Study at large: At median age about 31 years, recovered patients were younger than active-infection patients at about 72. About 90% of the roughly 20 active-infection patients had comorbidities associated with unfavorable COVID-19 outcome.

Study-level results: Clonality of TRB repertoires was high in active COVID-19; recovery brought above-healthy diversity and richness.

TRB rearrangements were amplified by multiplex PCR with BIOMED2 TRB-A/B primers. MiXCR, run by TCRdb on the multiplex PCR reads, gives a single entry per CDR3 protein. The sample contains about 8,900 distinct CDR3 sequences, 30% to 45% of which appear only once. Only a few counts were recorded for this clonotype. Its antigen is still unknown. TRB was amplified from around 230-520 ng of blood genomic DNA. The CDR3 spans 15 residues. Germline V gene sequence: CDR1 MNHEY, CDR2 SMNVEV (reference sequence). The V segment lost 5 bases and the J segment 2 bases; nucleotides outside the gene matches: 5. The chain recombines TRBV27 with TRBJ2-3, with 9 bases matching TRBD2. Sequencing input: blood. This clonotype originated in a human donor with active COVID-19. Here the CDR3 reads CASSLIAGVTDTQYF. The CDR3 DNA reads TGTGCCAGCAGTCTAATAGCGGGGGTCACAGATACGCAGTATTTT.